This T cell receptor (beta chain) was identified in a study of blood T cell repertoires in COVID-19. Across the whole study: Sample material is recorded as cDNA or gDNA derived from T cells, B-cell-depleted T cells, or PBMCs.

Assay used: immunoSEQ multiplex PCR; TCRdb lists only in-frame clones, some missing. The table includes 250,000 to 300,000 clones, roughly nine tenths detected once. Cohorts were assigned according to the clinical history that participants reported. Either two negative PCRs, clearance, or symptom resolution qualified Cohort 3 donors as recovered. The CDR3 extends over 16 amino acids. Trimming took off 3 bases at V and 7 bases at J, with 19 bases between the two ends. CDR1 and CDR2 (germline): ENHRY, SYGVKD. The chain recombines TRBV10-3 with TRBJ1-5, with D possibly being TRBD1 (6 bases). The clonotype originates from a woman aged 55 to 70 who had recovered from COVID-19. The sample taken for sequencing was PBMCs or T cells enriched from blood (not recorded which). CDR3 region: CAISETKGGGEQPQHF. CDR3 coding DNA: TGTGCCATCAGTGAAACGAAGGGGGGAGGGGAGCAGCCCCAGCATTTT.